This TCR beta chain was recorded in a study of T cell changes during pregnancy in multiple sclerosis. TCRdb's copy holds only in-frame clones and misses some; the assay was immunoSEQ multiplex PCR. The sample yields roughly 65,000 clones, roughly 89% seen once. The V gene lost 10 bases and the J gene lost 2 bases, with 23 bases spanning the gap. Germline CDR1 reads SEHNR; CDR2 reads FQNEAQ (reference sequence). The CDR3 has 16 amino acids. The receptor was derived from a female donor in good health, enrolled as a control in a pregnancy study. The material sequenced was peripheral blood, taken in the third trimester of pregnancy. This chain connects TRBV7-9 to TRBJ1-1; a possible D gene is TRBD1 (5 bases). The CDR3 sequence is CATSGGPGERNTEAFF. In DNA, the CDR3 is TGTGCCACATCCGGGGGTCCGGGCGAGAGAAACACTGAAGCTTTCTTT.